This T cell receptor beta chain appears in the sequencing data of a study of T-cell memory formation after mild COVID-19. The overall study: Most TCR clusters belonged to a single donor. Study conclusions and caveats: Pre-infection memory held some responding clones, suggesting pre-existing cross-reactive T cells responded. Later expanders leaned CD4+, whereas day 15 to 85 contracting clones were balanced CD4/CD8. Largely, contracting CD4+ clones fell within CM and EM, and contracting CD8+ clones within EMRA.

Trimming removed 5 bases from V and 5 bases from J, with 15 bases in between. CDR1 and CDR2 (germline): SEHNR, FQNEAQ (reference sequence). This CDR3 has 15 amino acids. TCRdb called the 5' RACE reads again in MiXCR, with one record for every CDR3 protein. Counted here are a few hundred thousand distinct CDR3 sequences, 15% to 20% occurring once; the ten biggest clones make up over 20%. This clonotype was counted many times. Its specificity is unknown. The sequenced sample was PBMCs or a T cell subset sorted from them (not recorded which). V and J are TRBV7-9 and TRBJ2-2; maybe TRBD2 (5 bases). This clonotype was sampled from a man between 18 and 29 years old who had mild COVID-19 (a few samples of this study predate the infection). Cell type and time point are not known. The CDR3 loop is CASSAQLSGTGELFF. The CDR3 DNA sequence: TGTGCCAGCAGCGCCCAGTTATCGGGGACCGGGGAGCTGTTTTTT.